This T cell receptor (beta chain) was captured by sequencing in a study of early T cells in non-severe SARS-CoV-2 infection. The wider study: Sequencing targeted bulk RNA from unsorted whole blood, leaving chains unpaired.

General study results and limits: The VDJdb matching leaned toward anti-spike CD8 responses and overlooked private and CD4 specificities.

This clonotype was picked up a small number of times. Its specificity is not known. Researchers tagged individual cDNA molecules with unique molecular identifiers. Each CDR3 protein gets one entry after TCRdb re-called the 5' RACE reads with MiXCR. Here the sample spans 35,000 to 45,000 distinct CDR3 sequences, approximately 12% being singletons. This CDR3 region has 13 residues. Trimming took off 6 bases at V and 0 bases at J, with 6 bases between the two ends. CDR1 is MDHEN, CDR2 SYDVKM, per germline. The source of this sequence is an adult who was a healthcare worker with PCR-confirmed SARS-CoV-2 infection or an uninfected control (not recorded which). Material for sequencing was whole blood. V and J are TRBV28 and TRBJ2-1; D is ambiguous. CDR3 protein: CASRTSSYNEQFF. CDR3 in DNA: TGTGCCAGCAGAACGAGCTCCTACAATGAGCAGTTCTTC.